Included here is one T cell receptor (beta chain) sequence, with context. Its antigen remains unknown. Clones were sequenced by immunoSEQ multiplex PCR, and TCRdb holds only the in-frame ones, with some missing. The data show around 2.5 million clones, with 93% seen just once and 0.35% to 0.45% held by the top ten. This sample stems from a study of shared clonotypes between healthy human individuals. General observations from the study: Among four donors, approximately 5% of naive CD4 clonotypes were found in common.

Germline V lookup: CDR1 KGHSH, CDR2 LQKENI. This CDR3 contains 17 residues. V shed 4 bases and J shed 1 base, with 17 bases lying between them. This chain links TRBV18 with TRBJ1-3; no reliable D call. Sequencing input: naive CD4+ T cells from PBMCs. Specified subset: CD45RA+ positively selected. The TCR sequence derives from a man between 18 and 29 years old in good health. Some clones in this sample may be carry-over from other donors' samples. CDR3 in amino acids: CASSLHSGKKSGNTIYF. CDR3 bases: TGTGCCAGCTCACTGCATTCCGGGAAGAAGTCTGGAAACACCATATATTTT.